Reported below is one TCR beta chain. This sample was included in a study of shared clonotypes between healthy human individuals. The data were produced by immunoSEQ multiplex PCR, yet TCRdb's version contains in-frame clones alone and is incomplete. The sample carries 2,500,000 or so clones, roughly 93% recorded once. The CDR3 sequence is 15 residues long. With 3 bases removed from V and 2 bases from J, the gap between germline ends came to 15 bases. Germline-derived CDR1 and CDR2 are SGHRS and YFSETQ. The material sequenced was naive CD4+ T cells from PBMCs. This sample's subset: CD45RA+ positively selected. The chain combines TRBV5-1 with TRBJ2-7; tentative D call: TRBD1 (5 bases). The sequence was obtained from a man younger than 35 in good health. Some clones in this sample may be carry-over from other donors' samples. The CDR3 nucleotides read TGCGCCAGCAGCTATACTCCTAGGGGAACCTACGAGCAGTACTTC. Protein sequence: CASSYTPRGTYEQYF.